This T cell receptor beta chain was recovered during a study of cytomegalovirus exposure and HLA in healthy donors. Germline V CDR1 and CDR2: LNHNV, YYDKDF (reference sequence). The CDR3 runs to 15 residues. V was clipped by 4 bases and J by 6 bases; unmatched bases: 4. With 60 Vbeta and 13 Jbeta primers, the PCR was carried out. Clones were sequenced by immunoSEQ multiplex PCR, and TCRdb holds only the in-frame ones, with some missing. Of around 140,000 clones listed, more than 70% are singletons. The chain links TRBV15 to TRBJ2-1; 12 nucleotides match TRBD2. The TCR comes from a man aged 50-59 years in good health and CMV-seropositive. The specimen sequenced was PBMCs. CDR3 coding DNA: TGTGCCACCAGCAATCGACTAGCGGGAGTCAATGAGCAGTTCTTC. Encoded protein: CATSNRLAGVNEQFF.